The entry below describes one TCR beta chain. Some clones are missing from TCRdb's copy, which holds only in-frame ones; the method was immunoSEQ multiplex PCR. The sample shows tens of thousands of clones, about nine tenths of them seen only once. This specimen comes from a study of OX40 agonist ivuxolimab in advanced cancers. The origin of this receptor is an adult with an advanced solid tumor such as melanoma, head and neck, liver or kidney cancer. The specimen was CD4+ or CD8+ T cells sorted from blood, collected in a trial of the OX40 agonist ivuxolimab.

The CDR3 loop reads CASKPDAGGSYEQYF. The CDR3 nucleotides are TGTGCCAGCAAGCCAGACGCCGGGGGCTCCTACGAGCAGTACTTC. The V gene is TRBV5-5, the J gene TRBJ2-7; possible D gene TRBD2, 6 bases. The CDR3 consists of 15 residues. Trimming took off 6 bases at V and 0 bases at J, with 16 bases between the two ends. Per germline, CDR1 SGHKS and CDR2 YYEKEE (reference sequence).